This record covers a single T cell receptor beta chain. What it binds is unknown. The data originate from a study of T cells after yellow fever vaccination. Overall study findings and caveats: Contamination by abundant bulk-population clonotypes could be present in FACS-sorted repertoires. Clonotypes found in both CD4 and CD8 compartments made up a small share.

Template-switching 5'RACE yielded the TCR cDNA; a universal primer site and UMIs were added in the process. TCRdb recomputed calls from the 5' RACE reads with MiXCR, one row per CDR3 protein. The sample shows under 500,000 distinct CDR3 sequences, under 20% of them seen only once. Germline V lookup: CDR1 SGHVS, CDR2 FNYEAQ. Deletions cut 5 bases from V and 4 bases from J, with 13 bases between. The CDR3 contains 14 residues. The clonotype comes from a man aged 18-30 years who received the YFV17D yellow fever vaccine. The genes are TRBV7-6 and TRBJ2-3; D not resolved. This sample comprised PBMCs, obtained before the yellow fever booster vaccination. In nucleotides, the CDR3 is TGTGCCAGCAGCGACCCGCCGCCTCCAGATACGCAGTATTTT. The encoded protein is CASSDPPPPDTQYF.